This TCR beta chain was captured in a study of blood T cell repertoires in COVID-19. Recruitment covered 20 to 25 US areas and drew participants whose ages spanned roughly 18 to 90 years. This CDR3 has 16 amino acids. V lost 1 base and J 0 bases, leaving 10 bases between the germline ends. Germline V gene lookup returns CDR1 SGHNT and CDR2 YYREEE (reference sequence). Measured with immunoSEQ multiplex PCR; TCRdb has only the in-frame clones, and not every one. The sample shows more than 300,000 clones, around 84% of them seen only once. This chain connects TRBV5-4 to TRBJ2-2, with D maybe TRBD2 (6 bases). The origin of this receptor is a woman younger than 35 who had recovered from COVID-19. The sequenced sample was PBMCs or T cells enriched from blood (not recorded which). In nucleotides, the CDR3 is TGTGCCAGCAGCTTGATTGCTAGCGCGAACACCGGGGAGCTGTTTTTT. Its translation is CASSLIASANTGELFF.